This TCR beta chain came from a study of T cells in Graves' hyperthyroidism and ophthalmopathy. There are a few counts of this clonotype. Its antigen is still unknown. Study-level results: Most thyroid clonotypes with frequency above 0.001 were detected in blood.

Amplification targeted TCR beta CDR3 regions from RNA transcripts. Researchers ran a first-round RT-PCR on the TCR CDR3 using the HTBI primer set. TCRdb called the multiplex PCR reads again in MiXCR, with one record for every CDR3 protein. Here the sample spans over 650,000 distinct CDR3 sequences, roughly 46% being singletons. In germline, CDR1 is SGHAT, CDR2 FQNNGV. V was cut by 0 bases and J by 0 bases, with 12 bases left in between. The CDR3 covers 18 residues. The sequenced sample was peripheral blood or thyroid tissue (not recorded which). The chain employs TRBV11-2 and TRBJ2-6, with no clear D. This receptor was taken from an adult man with Graves' disease, either hyperthyroidism or ophthalmopathy (not recorded which). DNA for the CDR3: TGTGCCAGCAGCTTAGACCTGGGTCCGGCCTCTGGGGCCAACGTCCTGACTTTC. This codes for CASSLDLGPASGANVLTF.